This T cell receptor (beta chain) was identified during a study of OX40 agonist ivuxolimab in advanced cancers. Regarding the study in general: Ivuxolimab was an agonistic, fully human IgG2 monoclonal antibody directed against OX40 (CD134), a costimulatory receptor. Intravenous ivuxolimab was administered to patients every 2 weeks at six dose levels: 0.01, 0.1, 0.3, 1.5, 3 and 10 mg/kg. Among the roughly 54 dose-escalation patients, some 19 had hepatocellular carcinoma, about 15 melanoma, 9 renal cell carcinoma and 9 head and neck cancer. In the dose-escalation cohort, 70% to 85% of patients were male, and the mean age was roughly 60 years with a range of roughly 23 to 79. Patients were allowed to have had prior anti-PD-1, anti-PD-L1 or anti-CTLA-4 therapy, and 40% of the dose-escalation patients had been treated with checkpoint inhibitors. Partial responses occurred in three dose-escalation patients, of whom one had hepatocellular carcinoma and two had cutaneous melanoma. The point of sequencing TCRbeta in the periphery was to test whether ivuxolimab changed TCR sequence diversity and drove clonal T-cell expansion. The monotherapy dose-escalation portion (N ≈ 52 patients) of the phase I ivuxolimab trial is reported in the paper. Points the paper makes about the study in general: In the 0.1-3.0 mg/kg groups, partial responders were among the patients with the lowest normalized peripheral clonal expansion, particularly in CD8+ T cells. Low levels of normalized T-cell clonal expansion were also shown by some nonresponding patients. After ivuxolimab, more expanded clones were found on average in CD8+ T cells than in CD4+ T cells. Antigen specificity was not determined for the clonally expanded peripheral T cells. At doses of 0.1 to 3.0 mg/kg, clonal expansion of both CD4+ and CD8+ T cells in blood was seen between baseline and week 6.

V loses 4 bases at its end and J loses 7 bases; junction bases beyond the gene matches: 4. CDR1 and CDR2, looked up from the germline V gene, are MNHEY and SVGAGI. Counted from cysteine to phenylalanine, this CDR3 has 13 amino acids. The DNA shown is the 39-base CDR3, in frame from base 1. Genomic DNA was extracted from sorted cells for sequencing of the TCRbeta CDR3 region. The immunoSEQ Assay was used for sequencing of TCRbeta CDR3 regions. Imported from immuneACCESS, the table was reduced by TCRdb to in-frame sequences with V and J called. These copies leave out some clones; in studies compared against another copy, an unresolved V gene accounts for under half, and the cause of the remainder is not known. The sample table lists about 62,000 clones, 85% of them with a count of one. In total, the top ten clones hold under 4.5% of the sample. Patients with a history of autoimmune disease or receiving systemic immunosuppression were excluded from the trial. Peripheral blood for TCR sequencing was drawn from every dose cohort at baseline, at cycle 4 day 1 and at cycle 7 day 1. The samples were drawn from a first-in-human, open-label, multicenter phase I dose-escalation trial of ivuxolimab. The trial enrolled adults with locally advanced or metastatic head and neck squamous cell, hepatocellular, melanoma or renal cell carcinoma. Before TCR sequencing, CD4+ T cells and CD8+ T cells were sorted from peripheral blood as separate populations.

As concerns this clone: The target of this receptor is not known. Base-call qualities are not available, and no considerably larger clone is one nucleotide away.

This receptor was identified in an adult with an advanced solid tumor such as melanoma, head and neck, liver or kidney cancer. The sample was CD4+ or CD8+ T cells sorted from blood, taken in a trial of the OX40 agonist ivuxolimab. The chain links TRBV6-5 with TRBJ2-3, and 8 junction bases match TRBD2. The sequence in DNA is TGTGCCAGCAGTTCTAGCGGGTCTTATACGCAGTATTTT. The translation is CASSSSGSYTQYF.